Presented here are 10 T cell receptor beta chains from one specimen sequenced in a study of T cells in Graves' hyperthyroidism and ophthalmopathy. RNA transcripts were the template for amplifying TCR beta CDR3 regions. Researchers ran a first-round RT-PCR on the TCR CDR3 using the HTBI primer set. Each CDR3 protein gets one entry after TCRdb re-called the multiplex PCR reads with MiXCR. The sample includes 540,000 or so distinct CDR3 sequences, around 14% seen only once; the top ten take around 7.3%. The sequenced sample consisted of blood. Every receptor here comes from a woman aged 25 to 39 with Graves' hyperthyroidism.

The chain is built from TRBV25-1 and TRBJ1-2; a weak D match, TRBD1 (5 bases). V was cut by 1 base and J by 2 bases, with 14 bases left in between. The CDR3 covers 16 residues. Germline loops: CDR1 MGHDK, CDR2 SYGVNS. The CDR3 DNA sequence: TGTGCCAGCAGTGAATCCCGTGGGGGTTCCAACTATGGCTACACCTTC. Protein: CASSESRGGSNYGYTF.

This CDR3 reads CASSYLGIAAHNEQFF. CDR3 sequence (DNA): TGTGCCAGCAGTTACCTCGGGATAGCGGCCCACAATGAGCAGTTCTTC. This rearrangement joins TRBV6-5 to TRBJ2-1, with D possibly being TRBD2 (6 bases). V lost 2 bases to trimming and J lost 5 bases, with 16 bases between them. The CDR3 totals 16 residues. Germline CDR1 MNHEY, CDR2 SVGAGI.

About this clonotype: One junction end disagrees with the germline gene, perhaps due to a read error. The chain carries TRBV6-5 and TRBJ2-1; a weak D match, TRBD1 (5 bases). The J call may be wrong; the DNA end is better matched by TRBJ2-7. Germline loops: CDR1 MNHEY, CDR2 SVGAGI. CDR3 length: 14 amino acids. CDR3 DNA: TGTGCCAACAGTTACTCGACAGAGTACAATGAGCAGTACTTC. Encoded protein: CANSYSTEYNEQYF.

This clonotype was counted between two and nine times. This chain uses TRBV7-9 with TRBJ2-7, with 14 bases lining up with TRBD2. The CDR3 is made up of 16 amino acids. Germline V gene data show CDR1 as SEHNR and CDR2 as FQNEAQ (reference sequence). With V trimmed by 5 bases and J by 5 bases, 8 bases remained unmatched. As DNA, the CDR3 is TGTGCCAGCAGCCCGGGACTAGCGGGAGTAATGGACGAGCAGTACTTC. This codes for CASSPGLAGVMDEQYF. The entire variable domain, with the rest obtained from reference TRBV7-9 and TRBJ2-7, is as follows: DTGVSQNPRHKITKRGQNVTFRCDPISEHNRLYWYRQTLGQGPEFLTYFQNEAQLEKSRLLSDRFSAERPKGSFSTLEIQRTEQGDSAMYLCASSPGLAGVMDEQYFGPGTRLTVT.

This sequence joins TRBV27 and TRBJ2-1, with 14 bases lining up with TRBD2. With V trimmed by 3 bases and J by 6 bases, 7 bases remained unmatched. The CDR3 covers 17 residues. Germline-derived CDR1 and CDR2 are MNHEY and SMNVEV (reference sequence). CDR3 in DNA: TGTGCCAGCAGTTTGCCGGGGACTAGCGGGAGCTCCAATGAGCAGTTCTTC. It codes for CASSLPGTSGSSNEQFF.

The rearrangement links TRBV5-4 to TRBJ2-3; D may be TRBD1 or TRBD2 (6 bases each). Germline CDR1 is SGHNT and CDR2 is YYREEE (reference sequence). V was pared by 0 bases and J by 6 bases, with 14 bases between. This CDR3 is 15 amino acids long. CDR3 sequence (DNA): TGTGCCAGCAGCTTGGTTGGCAGGGGAGGCGATACGCAGTATTTT. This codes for CASSLVGRGGDTQYF.

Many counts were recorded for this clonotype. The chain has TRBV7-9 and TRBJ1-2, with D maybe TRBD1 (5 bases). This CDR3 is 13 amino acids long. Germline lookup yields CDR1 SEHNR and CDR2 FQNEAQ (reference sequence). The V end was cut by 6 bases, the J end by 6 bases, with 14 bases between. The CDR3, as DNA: TGTGCCAGCAGTTACAGGCCGGTGGATGGCTACACCTTC. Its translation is CASSYRPVDGYTF.

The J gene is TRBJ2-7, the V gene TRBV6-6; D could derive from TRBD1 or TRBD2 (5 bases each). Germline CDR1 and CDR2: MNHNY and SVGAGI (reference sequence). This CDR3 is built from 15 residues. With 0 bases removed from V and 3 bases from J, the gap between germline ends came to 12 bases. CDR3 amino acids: CASSYSTGRVYEQYF. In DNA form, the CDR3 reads TGTGCCAGCAGTTACTCGACGGGGCGAGTCTACGAGCAGTACTTC.

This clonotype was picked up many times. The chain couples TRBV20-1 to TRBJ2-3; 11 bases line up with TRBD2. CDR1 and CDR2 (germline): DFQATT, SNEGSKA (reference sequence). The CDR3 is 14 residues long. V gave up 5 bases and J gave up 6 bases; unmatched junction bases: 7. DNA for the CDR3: TGCAGTGCTTCTCCTACTAGCGGGAGTGATACGCAGTATTTT. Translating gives CSASPTSGSDTQYF.

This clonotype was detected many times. CDR3 protein: CASHRTGELFF. The CDR3 bases are TGTGCCAGCCACAGGACCGGGGAGCTGTTTTTT. The genes are TRBV28 and TRBJ2-2; D is perhaps TRBD1 (5 bases). The CDR3 is 11 residues long. Trimming took 8 bases from V and 5 from J, leaving 6 bases between them. Germline values: CDR1 MDHEN, CDR2 SYDVKM.